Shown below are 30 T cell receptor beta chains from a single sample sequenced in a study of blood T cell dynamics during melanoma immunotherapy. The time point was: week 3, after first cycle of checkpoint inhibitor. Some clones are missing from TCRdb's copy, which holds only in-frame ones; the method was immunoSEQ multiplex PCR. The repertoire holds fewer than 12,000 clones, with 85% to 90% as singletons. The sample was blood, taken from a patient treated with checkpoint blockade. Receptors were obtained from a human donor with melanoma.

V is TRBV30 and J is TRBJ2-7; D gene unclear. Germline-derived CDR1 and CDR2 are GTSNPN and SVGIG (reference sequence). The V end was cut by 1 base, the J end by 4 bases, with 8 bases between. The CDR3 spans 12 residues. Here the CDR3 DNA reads TGTGCCTGGAGTGAGACGGGTTACGAGCAGTACGTC. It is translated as CAWSETGYEQYV.

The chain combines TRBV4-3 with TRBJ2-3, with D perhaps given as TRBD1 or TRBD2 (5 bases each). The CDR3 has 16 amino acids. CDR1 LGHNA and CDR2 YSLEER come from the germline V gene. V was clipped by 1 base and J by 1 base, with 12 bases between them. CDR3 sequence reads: CASSQGSMGGTDTQYF. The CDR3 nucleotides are TGCGCCAGCAGCCAAGGGAGTATGGGGGGCACAGATACGCAGTATTTT.

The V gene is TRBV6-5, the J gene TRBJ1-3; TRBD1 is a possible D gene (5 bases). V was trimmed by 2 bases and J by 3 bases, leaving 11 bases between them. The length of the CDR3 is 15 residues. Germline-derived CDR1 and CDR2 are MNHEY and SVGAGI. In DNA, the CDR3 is TGTGCCAGCAGTTACACTGGGGGTAGTGGAAACACCATATATTTT. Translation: CASSYTGGSGNTIYF.

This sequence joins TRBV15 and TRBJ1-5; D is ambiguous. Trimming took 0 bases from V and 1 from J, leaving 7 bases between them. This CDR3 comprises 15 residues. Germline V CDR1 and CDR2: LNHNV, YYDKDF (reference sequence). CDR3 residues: CATSREGTSNQPQHF. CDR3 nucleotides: TGTGCCACCAGCAGAGAAGGTACGAGCAATCAGCCCCAGCATTTT.

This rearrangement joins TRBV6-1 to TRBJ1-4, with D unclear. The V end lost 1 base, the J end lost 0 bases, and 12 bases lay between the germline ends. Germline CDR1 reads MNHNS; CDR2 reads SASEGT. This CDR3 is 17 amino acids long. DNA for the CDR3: TGTGCCAGCAGTGAAGAAGTCTGGGTTGCAACTAATGAAAAACTGTTTTTT. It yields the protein CASSEEVWVATNEKLFF.

The DNA of the CDR3 is TGCAGTGCACCTCTTGCGGATACGCAGTATTTT. This translates into CSAPLADTQYF. The chain joins TRBV20-1 to TRBJ2-3; no clear D. This CDR3 has 11 residues. Trimming left V 6 bases short and J 6 bases short, with 10 bases between. The germline V gene has CDR1 DFQATT and CDR2 SNEGSKA (reference sequence).

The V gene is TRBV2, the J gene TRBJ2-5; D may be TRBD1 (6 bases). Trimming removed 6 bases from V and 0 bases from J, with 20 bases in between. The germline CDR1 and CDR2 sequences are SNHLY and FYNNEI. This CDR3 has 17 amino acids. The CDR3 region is CASSPTGYRAYQETQYF. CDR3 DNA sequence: TGTGCCAGCAGCCCCACGGGGTACAGGGCTTACCAAGAGACCCAGTACTTC.

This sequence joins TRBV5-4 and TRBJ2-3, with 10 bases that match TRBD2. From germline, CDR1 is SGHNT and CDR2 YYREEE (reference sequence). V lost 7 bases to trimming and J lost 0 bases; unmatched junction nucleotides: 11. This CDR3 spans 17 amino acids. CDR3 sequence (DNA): TGTGCCAGCGCGTCGAGGAGCGGGGGGGCTAGCACAGATACGCAGTATTTT. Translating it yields CASASRSGGASTDTQYF.

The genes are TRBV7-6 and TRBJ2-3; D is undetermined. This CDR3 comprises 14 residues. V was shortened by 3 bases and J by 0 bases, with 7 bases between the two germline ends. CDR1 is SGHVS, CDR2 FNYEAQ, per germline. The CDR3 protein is CASSLGQSTDTQYF. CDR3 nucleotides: TGTGCCAGCAGCTTGGGCCAGAGCACAGATACGCAGTATTTT.

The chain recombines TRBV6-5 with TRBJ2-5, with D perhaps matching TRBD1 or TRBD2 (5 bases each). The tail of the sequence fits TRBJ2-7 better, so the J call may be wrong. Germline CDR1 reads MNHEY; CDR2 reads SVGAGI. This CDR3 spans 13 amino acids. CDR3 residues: CASSRGPYYEQYF. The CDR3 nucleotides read TGTGCCAGCAGCCGGGGCCCATACTACGAGCAGTACTTC.

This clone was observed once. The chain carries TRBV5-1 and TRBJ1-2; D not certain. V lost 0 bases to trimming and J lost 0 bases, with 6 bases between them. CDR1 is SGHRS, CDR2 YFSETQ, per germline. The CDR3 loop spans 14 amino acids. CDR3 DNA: TGCGCCAGCAGCTTGGACAGTCCTAACTATGGCTACACCTTC. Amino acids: CASSLDSPNYGYTF.

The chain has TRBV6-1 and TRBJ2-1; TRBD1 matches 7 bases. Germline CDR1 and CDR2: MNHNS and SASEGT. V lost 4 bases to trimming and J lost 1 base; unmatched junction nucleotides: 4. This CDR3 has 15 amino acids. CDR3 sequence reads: CASSGLTGSYNEQFF. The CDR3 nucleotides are TGTGCCAGCAGTGGCCTGACAGGGTCCTACAATGAGCAGTTCTTC.

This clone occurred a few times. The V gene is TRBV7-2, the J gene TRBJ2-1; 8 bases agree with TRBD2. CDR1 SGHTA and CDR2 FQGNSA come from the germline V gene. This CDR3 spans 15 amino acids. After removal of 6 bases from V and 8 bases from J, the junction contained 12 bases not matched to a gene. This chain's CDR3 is CASSSGTSWSDEQFF. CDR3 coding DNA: TGTGCCAGCAGTTCCGGGACTAGTTGGTCCGATGAGCAGTTCTTC.

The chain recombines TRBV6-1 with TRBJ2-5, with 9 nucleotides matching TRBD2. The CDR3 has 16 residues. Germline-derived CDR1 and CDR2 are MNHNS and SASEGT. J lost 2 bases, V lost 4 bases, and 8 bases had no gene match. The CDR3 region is CASSGRAGGLQETQYF. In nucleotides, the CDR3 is TGTGCCAGCAGTGGGAGGGCGGGGGGGCTACAAGAGACCCAGTACTTC.

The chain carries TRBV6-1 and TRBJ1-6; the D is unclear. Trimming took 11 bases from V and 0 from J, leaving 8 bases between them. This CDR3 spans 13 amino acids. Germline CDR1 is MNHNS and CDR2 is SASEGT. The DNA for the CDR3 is TGTGCCGGCCAGAGCTCCTATAATTCACCCCTCCACTTT. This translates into CAGQSSYNSPLHF.

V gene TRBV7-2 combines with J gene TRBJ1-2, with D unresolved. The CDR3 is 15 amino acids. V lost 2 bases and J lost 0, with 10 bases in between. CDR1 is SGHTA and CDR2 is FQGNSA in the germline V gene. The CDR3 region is CASSLNAGSNYGYTF. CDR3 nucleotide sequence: TGTGCCAGCAGCTTAAATGCCGGATCTAACTATGGCTACACCTTC.

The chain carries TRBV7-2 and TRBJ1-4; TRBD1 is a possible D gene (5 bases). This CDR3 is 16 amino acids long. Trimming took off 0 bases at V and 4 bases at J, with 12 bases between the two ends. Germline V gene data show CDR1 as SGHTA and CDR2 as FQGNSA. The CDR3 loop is CASSLAPGRRNEKLFF. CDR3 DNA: TGTGCCAGCAGCTTAGCGCCGGGACGCCGTAATGAAAAACTGTTTTTT.

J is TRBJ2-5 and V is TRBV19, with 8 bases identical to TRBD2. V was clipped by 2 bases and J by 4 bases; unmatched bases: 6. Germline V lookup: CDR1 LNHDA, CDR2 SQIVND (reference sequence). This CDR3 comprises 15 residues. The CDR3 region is CASSIMRGARETQYF. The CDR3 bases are TGTGCCAGTAGTATAATGCGGGGGGCGAGAGAGACCCAGTACTTC. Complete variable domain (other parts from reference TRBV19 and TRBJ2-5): DGGITQSPKYLFRKEGQNVTLSCEQNLNHDAMYWYRQDPGQGLRLIYYSQIVNDFQKGDIAEGYSVSREKKESFPLTVTSAQKNPTAFYLCASSIMRGARETQYFGPGTRLLVL.

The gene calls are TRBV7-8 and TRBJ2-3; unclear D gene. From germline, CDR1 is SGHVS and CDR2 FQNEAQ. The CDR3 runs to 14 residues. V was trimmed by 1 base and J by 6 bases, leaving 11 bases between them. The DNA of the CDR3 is TGTGCCAGCAGCTTAGTTAGTTTCTCGGATACGCAGTATTTT. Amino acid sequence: CASSLVSFSDTQYF. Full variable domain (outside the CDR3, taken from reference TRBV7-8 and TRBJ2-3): GAGVSQSPRYKVAKRGQDVALRCDPISGHVSLFWYQQALGQGPEFLTYFQNEAQLDKSGLPSDRFFAERPEGSVSTLKIQRTQQEDSAVYLCASSLVSFSDTQYFGPGTRLTVL.

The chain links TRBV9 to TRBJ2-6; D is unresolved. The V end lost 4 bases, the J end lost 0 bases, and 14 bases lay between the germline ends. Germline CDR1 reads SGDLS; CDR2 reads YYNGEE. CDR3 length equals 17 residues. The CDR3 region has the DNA TGTGCCAGCAGCCCTCGGACGGTAAGCTCTGGGGCCAACGTCCTGACTTTC. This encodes CASSPRTVSSGANVLTF.

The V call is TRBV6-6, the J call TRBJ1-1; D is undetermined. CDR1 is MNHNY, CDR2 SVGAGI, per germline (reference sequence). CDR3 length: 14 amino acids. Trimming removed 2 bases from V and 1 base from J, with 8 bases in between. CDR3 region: CASSYDTPNTEAFF. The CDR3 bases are TGTGCCAGCAGTTACGACACACCGAACACTGAAGCTTTCTTT.

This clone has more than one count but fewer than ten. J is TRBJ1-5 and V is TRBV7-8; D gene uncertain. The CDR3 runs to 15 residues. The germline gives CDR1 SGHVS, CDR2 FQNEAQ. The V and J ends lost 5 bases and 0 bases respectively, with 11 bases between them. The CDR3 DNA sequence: TGTGCCAGCAGCCCGGACCTATATAGCAATCAGCCCCAGCATTTT. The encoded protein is CASSPDLYSNQPQHF. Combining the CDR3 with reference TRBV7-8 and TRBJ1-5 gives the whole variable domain GAGVSQSPRYKVAKRGQDVALRCDPISGHVSLFWYQQALGQGPEFLTYFQNEAQLDKSGLPSDRFFAERPEGSVSTLKIQRTQQEDSAVYLCASSPDLYSNQPQHFGDGTRLSIL.

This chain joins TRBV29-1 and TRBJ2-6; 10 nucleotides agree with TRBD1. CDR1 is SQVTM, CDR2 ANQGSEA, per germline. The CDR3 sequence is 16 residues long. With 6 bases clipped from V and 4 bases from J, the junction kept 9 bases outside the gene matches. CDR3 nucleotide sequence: TGCAGCGTAGCGACAGGGGGCGCGGGAGGGGCCAACGTCCTGACTTTC. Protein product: CSVATGGAGGANVLTF. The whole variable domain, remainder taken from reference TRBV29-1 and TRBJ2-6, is SAVISQKPSRDICQRGTSLTIQCQVDSQVTMMFWYRQQPGQSLTLIATANQGSEATYESGFVIDKFPISRPNLTFSTLTVSNMSPEDSSIYLCSVATGGAGGANVLTFGAGSRLTVL.

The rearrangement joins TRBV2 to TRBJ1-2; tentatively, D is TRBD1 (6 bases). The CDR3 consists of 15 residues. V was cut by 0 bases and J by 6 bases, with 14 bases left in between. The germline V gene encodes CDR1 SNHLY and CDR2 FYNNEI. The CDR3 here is CASSEALRGRNGYTF. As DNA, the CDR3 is TGTGCCAGCAGTGAAGCGCTAAGGGGGAGGAATGGCTACACCTTC.

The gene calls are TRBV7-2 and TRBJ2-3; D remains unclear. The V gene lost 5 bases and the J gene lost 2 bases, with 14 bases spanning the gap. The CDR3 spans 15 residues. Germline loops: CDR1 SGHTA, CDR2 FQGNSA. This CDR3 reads CASSKNPAPTDTQYF. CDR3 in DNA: TGTGCCAGCAGCAAAAACCCAGCCCCCACAGATACGCAGTATTTT.

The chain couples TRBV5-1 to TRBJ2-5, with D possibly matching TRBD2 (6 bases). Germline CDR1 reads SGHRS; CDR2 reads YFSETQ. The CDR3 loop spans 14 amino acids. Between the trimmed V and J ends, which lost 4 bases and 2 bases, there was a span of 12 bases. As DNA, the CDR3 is TGCGCCAGCAGCAGGGACTTGACGCAAGAGACCCAGTACTTC. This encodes CASSRDLTQETQYF.

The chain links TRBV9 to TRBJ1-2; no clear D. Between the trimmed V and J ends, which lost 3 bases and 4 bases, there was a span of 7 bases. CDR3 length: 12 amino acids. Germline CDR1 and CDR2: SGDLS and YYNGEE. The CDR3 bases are TGTGCCAGCAGCGATGGACGCTATGGCTACACCTTC. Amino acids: CASSDGRYGYTF.

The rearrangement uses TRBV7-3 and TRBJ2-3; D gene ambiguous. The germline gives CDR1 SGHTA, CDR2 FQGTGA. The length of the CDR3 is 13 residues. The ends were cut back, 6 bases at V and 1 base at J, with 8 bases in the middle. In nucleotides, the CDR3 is TGTGCCAGCAGTTTCCAAGGCACAGATACGCAGTATTTT. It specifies CASSFQGTDTQYF.

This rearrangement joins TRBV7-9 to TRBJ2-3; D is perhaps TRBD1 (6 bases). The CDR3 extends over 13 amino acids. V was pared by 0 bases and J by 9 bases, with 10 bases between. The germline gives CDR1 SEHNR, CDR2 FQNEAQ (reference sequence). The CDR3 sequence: CASSLAQGQTQYF. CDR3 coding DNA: TGTGCCAGCAGCTTAGCCCAGGGACAAACGCAGTATTTT.

This CDR3 is CAWSRAGRSETQYF. As DNA, the CDR3 is TGTGCCTGGAGTAGGGCAGGGCGGTCGGAGACCCAGTACTTC. The chain combines TRBV30 with TRBJ2-5; weak D call: TRBD1 (5 bases). The CDR3 consists of 14 residues. Looked up from germline, CDR1 is GTSNPN and CDR2 is SVGIG (reference sequence). V shed 2 bases and J shed 5 bases, with 15 bases lying between them.